The next 22 T cell receptor beta chains were all read from a single sample in a study of cytomegalovirus exposure and HLA in healthy donors. Both 60 Vbeta primers and 13 Jbeta primers went into the PCR. The assay was immunoSEQ multiplex PCR, and TCRdb's table has in-frame clones only and misses some. The data contain under 200,000 clones, approximately 82% of them singletons. Specimen: PBMCs. These receptors originate from a male donor in good health and CMV-seronegative.

This clone showed up just a few times. The rearrangement joins TRBV6-1 to TRBJ2-7; perhaps TRBD1 as D (6 bases). V was clipped by 1 base and J by 5 bases, with 18 bases between them. Per the germline V gene, CDR1 is MNHNS and CDR2 is SASEGT. CDR3 length: 16 amino acids. The CDR3 sequence: CASSEEGRGFFHEQYF. In DNA form, the CDR3 reads TGTGCCAGCAGTGAAGAAGGAAGGGGGTTCTTCCACGAGCAGTACTTC.

The CDR3 DNA sequence: TGTGCCAGCACCAGAGGCTACACGGGGAATGAGCAGTTCTTC. It specifies CASTRGYTGNEQFF. This sequence joins TRBV2 and TRBJ2-1; tentative D call: TRBD2 (5 bases). CDR1 SNHLY and CDR2 FYNNEI come from the germline V gene. The CDR3 contains 14 residues. V gave up 7 bases and J gave up 7 bases, with 17 bases separating them.

This chain connects TRBV9 to TRBJ1-1; D unresolved. CDR1 and CDR2 from the germline V gene are SGDLS and YYNGEE. The CDR3 consists of 14 residues. The V end was cut by 0 bases, the J end by 2 bases, with 8 bases between. CDR3 sequence: CASSVGGDNTEAFF. As DNA, the CDR3 is TGTGCCAGCAGCGTAGGCGGGGATAACACTGAAGCTTTCTTT.

The chain joins TRBV2 to TRBJ2-7; possibly TRBD2 for D (5 bases). Per germline, CDR1 SNHLY and CDR2 FYNNEI. The CDR3 length is 12 residues. V lost 7 bases to trimming and J lost 3 bases, with 10 bases between them. CDR3 region: CASKSGIYEQYF. The CDR3 nucleotides read TGTGCCAGCAAGAGCGGAATCTACGAGCAGTACTTC.

This chain connects TRBV30 to TRBJ2-5; no definite D call. The end of the DNA is better explained by TRBJ2-7, so the J call may be wrong. There are 11 residues in the CDR3. Germline V CDR1 and CDR2: GTSNPN, SVGIG (reference sequence). The CDR3 protein is CAWSGLYEQYF. CDR3 bases: TGTGCCTGGAGTGGCTTGTACGAGCAGTACTTC.

This clone has more than one count but fewer than ten. V gene TRBV4-3 combines with J gene TRBJ1-1; D not resolved. CDR1 LGHNA and CDR2 YSLEER come from the germline V gene. The germline V and J ends were trimmed by 2 bases and 5 bases, with 12 bases remaining between them. The CDR3 contains 14 residues. The CDR3 here is CASSQPDRRTEAFF. The CDR3 DNA is TGCGCCAGCAGCCAACCAGACCGGCGGACTGAAGCTTTCTTT.

V is TRBV4-1 and J is TRBJ2-3, with D possibly being TRBD2 (6 bases). V gave up 1 base and J gave up 6 bases, with 14 bases separating them. The CDR3 totals 15 residues. CDR1 and CDR2 from the germline V gene are MGHRA and YSYEKL. CDR3 nucleotides: TGCGCCAGCAGCCAAGTCGGGGGATCCAGGGATACGCAGTATTTT. As protein: CASSQVGGSRDTQYF.

The sample holds a few counts of this clone. The chain joins TRBV6-5 to TRBJ2-7; TRBD1 agrees at 7 bases. Trimming cost V 2 bases and J 4 bases; bases outside gene matches: 8. Germline CDR1 MNHEY, CDR2 SVGAGI. This CDR3 contains 15 residues. CDR3 amino acids: CASSYGQGVLYEQYF. The CDR3 bases are TGTGCCAGCAGTTACGGCCAGGGGGTTCTATACGAGCAGTACTTC.

The chain employs TRBV11-2 and TRBJ2-1, with a tentative D call TRBD2 (6 bases). CDR1 SGHAT and CDR2 FQNNGV come from the germline V gene. V shed 7 bases and J shed 8 bases, with 15 bases lying between them. This CDR3 spans 13 amino acids. The CDR3 DNA sequence: TGTGCCAGCACCTCAAGGAGGGTACATGAGCAGTTCTTC. Amino acid sequence: CASTSRRVHEQFF.

The chain uses TRBV2 and TRBJ2-3, with 14 bases matching TRBD2. Germline V gene lookup returns CDR1 SNHLY and CDR2 FYNNEI. This CDR3 has 16 amino acids. V was clipped by 5 bases and J by 5 bases; unmatched bases: 6. The CDR3 here is CASSPGLAGVLDTQYF. The CDR3 DNA follows: TGTGCCAGCAGTCCGGGACTAGCGGGAGTCTTAGATACGCAGTATTTT.

The V gene is TRBV5-6, the J gene TRBJ1-2; a weak D match, TRBD1 (5 bases). Germline CDR1 reads SGHDT; CDR2 reads YYEEEE. The CDR3 has 13 amino acids. V was pared by 1 base and J by 3 bases, with 7 bases between. CDR3 amino acids: CASSLLGDYGYTF. Written as DNA, the CDR3 is TGTGCCAGCAGCTTGTTAGGGGACTATGGCTACACCTTC. Combining the CDR3 with reference TRBV5-6 and TRBJ1-2 gives the whole variable domain DAGVTQSPTHLIKTRGQQVTLRCSPKSGHDTVSWYQQALGQGPQFIFQYYEEEERQRGNFPDRFSGHQFPNYSSELNVNALLLGDSALYLCASSLLGDYGYTFGSGTRLTVV.

The chain has TRBV4-3 and TRBJ2-3, with D tentatively TRBD1 (5 bases). V dropped 0 bases and J dropped 1 base, with 8 bases sitting between them. CDR3 length: 15 amino acids. CDR1 and CDR2 (germline): LGHNA, YSLEER. The CDR3 reads CASSQDGAGTDTQYF. CDR3 in DNA: TGCGCCAGCAGCCAAGATGGGGCAGGCACAGATACGCAGTATTTT.

The V call is TRBV25-1, the J call TRBJ1-4; no definite D call. The V gene lost 6 bases and the J gene lost 3 bases, with 17 bases spanning the gap. The germline CDR1 and CDR2 sequences are MGHDK and SYGVNS. This CDR3 has 16 amino acids. CDR3 amino acids: CASSSSPRASNEKLFF. CDR3 nucleotide sequence: TGTGCCAGCAGCTCTTCACCGAGAGCATCTAATGAAAAACTGTTTTTT.

The chain combines TRBV29-1 with TRBJ1-1, with D uncertain. The CDR3 is made up of 11 amino acids. Germline assignment: CDR1 SQVTM and CDR2 ANQGSEA. The V gene lost 3 bases and the J gene lost 3 bases, with 5 bases spanning the gap. The CDR3 DNA reads as TGCAGCGTTGACAGGTACACTGAAGCTTTCTTT. This gives the protein CSVDRYTEAFF.

The chain employs TRBV6-5 and TRBJ1-3; TRBD1 agrees at 8 bases. The V segment lost 4 bases and the J segment 3 bases; nucleotides outside the gene matches: 5. The CDR3 has 15 amino acids. The germline V gene encodes CDR1 MNHEY and CDR2 SVGAGI. CDR3 in amino acids: CASSLQGVIGNTIYF. The CDR3 DNA sequence: TGTGCCAGCAGTTTACAGGGGGTGATTGGAAACACCATATATTTT.

V gene TRBV6-6 combines with J gene TRBJ2-7, with D maybe TRBD2 (5 bases). The germline CDR1 and CDR2 sequences are MNHNY and SVGAGI (reference sequence). The V end lost 5 bases, the J end lost 4 bases, and 12 bases lay between the germline ends. This CDR3 region has 13 residues. The CDR3 DNA reads TGTGCCAGCAGTACCGGGAACCCTTACGAGCAGTACTTC. Residues: CASSTGNPYEQYF.

This clone occurred a few times. The rearrangement uses TRBV6-5 and TRBJ1-2; D is possibly TRBD1 (5 bases). Germline V lookup: CDR1 MNHEY, CDR2 SVGAGI. V lost 9 bases, J lost 10 bases, and 15 bases lay in between. The CDR3 length is 11 residues. The CDR3 spells CARDSPSSYTF. The CDR3 DNA sequence: TGTGCCAGAGACAGCCCCTCGTCCTACACCTTC.

There are a few counts of this clone. V is TRBV7-9 and J is TRBJ1-3; the D is unclear. V was clipped by 1 base and J by 0 bases, with 7 bases between them. Germline values: CDR1 SEHNR, CDR2 FQNEAQ (reference sequence). This CDR3 region has 15 residues. CDR3 sequence: CASSLVGVSGNTIYF. In nucleotides, the CDR3 is TGTGCCAGCAGCTTAGTCGGTGTCTCTGGAAACACCATATATTTT.

This clone appeared once. The chain links TRBV6-5 to TRBJ2-5, with 9 bases aligning to TRBD2. The J call is in doubt because the DNA end fits TRBJ2-7 better. The germline CDR1 and CDR2 sequences are MNHEY and SVGAGI. The CDR3 spans 15 residues. DNA for the CDR3: TGTGCCAGCAGTTTAGATAGCGGGAGCTCCTACGAGCAGTACTTC. Its translation: CASSLDSGSSYEQYF.

This clone turned up a few times. The genes are TRBV2 and TRBJ1-2; tentatively, D is TRBD1 (5 bases). This CDR3 spans 16 amino acids. Germline CDR1 is SNHLY and CDR2 is FYNNEI. V was shortened by 3 bases and J by 6 bases, with 20 bases between the two germline ends. The CDR3 reads CASSDLPQGGADGYTF. In nucleotides, the CDR3 is TGTGCCAGCAGTGATCTCCCCCAGGGAGGGGCAGATGGCTACACCTTC.

The rearrangement uses TRBV7-9 and TRBJ1-5, with D possibly TRBD1 on 6 matching bases. Deletions cut 5 bases from V and 3 bases from J, with 11 bases between. From germline, CDR1 is SEHNR and CDR2 FQNEAQ (reference sequence). The CDR3 runs 14 residues. This chain's CDR3 is CASSATGNNQPQHF. The CDR3 DNA follows: TGTGCCAGCAGCGCCACAGGGAACAATCAGCCCCAGCATTTT.

The chain is built from TRBV6-5 and TRBJ2-3; weak D call: TRBD2 (5 bases). Germline loops: CDR1 MNHEY, CDR2 SVGAGI. Trimming shortened V by 8 bases and J by 4 bases, and 10 bases separated the two germline ends. CDR3 length equals 12 residues. CDR3 residues: CASWEWADTQYF. As DNA, the CDR3 is TGTGCCAGCTGGGAGTGGGCAGATACGCAGTATTTT.